The source of this TCR beta chain is a study of siplizumab effects on memory and regulatory T cells. The cells of the mixed lymphocyte reaction underwent an approximately six-day coculture at 37°C. V was clipped by 5 bases and J by 3 bases; unmatched bases: 4. The CDR3 is 13 amino acids. The V gene's germline CDR1 is SEHNR and CDR2 FQNEAQ (reference sequence). The study's findings and limits: Roughly 80-95% of proliferating CD4+ or CD8+ clones defied assignment to a naive or memory phenotype. Alloreactive clones mapping to unstimulated subsets formed only a minor fraction. Memory T cells appeared less diverse than naive cells, which seemed to contribute substantially to alloresponse.

Sequencing used immunoSEQ multiplex PCR; TCRdb keeps in-frame clones, though not all of them. The table shows about 7,200 clones, with just over 35% occurring only once. Note on this clone: The antigen remains undetermined.

The sample taken for sequencing was CFSE-low (dividing) CD8+ T cells sorted from an allogeneic mixed lymphocyte reaction. V is TRBV7-9 and J is TRBJ2-7; 7 nucleotides agree with TRBD2. This TCR was sampled from a human donor in good health; the cells came from an allogeneic mixed lymphocyte reaction. In DNA, the CDR3 is TGTGCCAGCAGCCCCGGGGGGAACTACGAGCAGTACTTC. This encodes CASSPGGNYEQYF.